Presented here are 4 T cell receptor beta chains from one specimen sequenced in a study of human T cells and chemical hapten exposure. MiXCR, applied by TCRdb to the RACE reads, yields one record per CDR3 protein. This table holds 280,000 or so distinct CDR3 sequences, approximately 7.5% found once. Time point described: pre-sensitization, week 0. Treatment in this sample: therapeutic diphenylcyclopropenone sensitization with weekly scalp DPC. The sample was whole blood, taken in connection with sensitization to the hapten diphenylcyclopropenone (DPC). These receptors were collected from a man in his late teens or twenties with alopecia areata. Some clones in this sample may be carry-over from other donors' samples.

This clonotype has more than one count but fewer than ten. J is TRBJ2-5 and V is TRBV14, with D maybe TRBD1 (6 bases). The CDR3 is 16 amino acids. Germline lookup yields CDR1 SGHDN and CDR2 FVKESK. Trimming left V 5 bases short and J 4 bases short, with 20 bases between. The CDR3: CASSKWAEGERETQYF. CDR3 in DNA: TGTGCCAGCAGCAAGTGGGCCGAGGGGGAGCGAGAGACCCAGTACTTC.

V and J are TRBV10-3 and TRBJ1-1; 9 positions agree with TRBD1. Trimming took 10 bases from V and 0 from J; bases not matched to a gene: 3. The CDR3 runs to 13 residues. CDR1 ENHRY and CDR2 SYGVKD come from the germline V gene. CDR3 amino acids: CATTGGMNTEAFF. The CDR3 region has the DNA TGTGCCACCACAGGGGGCATGAACACTGAAGCTTTCTTT.

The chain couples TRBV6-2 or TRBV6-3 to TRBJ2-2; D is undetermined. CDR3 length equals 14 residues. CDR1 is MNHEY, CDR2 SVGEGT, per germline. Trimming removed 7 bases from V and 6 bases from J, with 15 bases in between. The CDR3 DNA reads TGTGCCAGCACCATGGACGCCCGATCCGGGGAGCTGTTTTTT. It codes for CASTMDARSGELFF.

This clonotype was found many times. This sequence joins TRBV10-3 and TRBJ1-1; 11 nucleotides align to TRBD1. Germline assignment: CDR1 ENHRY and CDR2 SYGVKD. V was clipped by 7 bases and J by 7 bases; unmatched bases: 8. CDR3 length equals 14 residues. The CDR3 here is CAIKGDRGDDEAFF. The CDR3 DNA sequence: TGTGCCATCAAGGGGGACAGGGGGGACGATGAAGCTTTCTTT.